The 16 T cell receptor beta chains in this list originate from one sample, sequenced in a study of patients and donors after allogeneic stem cell transplantation (dated by TCRdb to 2018 to 2020). Library preparation was by RT-PCR. The sequencer listed for this sample is NextSeq 550. The public reads were run again by TCRdb, first through fastp at Q25 and then through MiXCR, and only productive beta chains were kept. Entries that share a CDR3 protein sequence are merged under the most common genes and DNA. Recorded for this sample are approximately 160,000 distinct CDR3 sequences; approximately 30% of them occurred a single time. Of the sample, about 3% is held by the ten largest clones. The sample consisted of blood, either unsorted or a sorted T cell fraction (not recorded which). The source is a human donor who was either an allogeneic HSCT recipient or a stem cell or donor lymphocyte infusion donor (not recorded which). It is not recorded whose cells these are; they may come from a transplant donor.

This chain links TRBV6-6 with TRBJ2-7, with unresolved D. Germline V gives CDR1 MNHNY, CDR2 SVGAGI (reference sequence). The CDR3 sequence is 14 residues long. V was pared by 6 bases and J by 7 bases, with 19 bases between. The CDR3 coding sequence is TGTGCCAGCAGCCTACCCTTACATCCAGTGGAGCAGTACTTC. Protein: CASSLPLHPVEQYF.

V usage is TRBV18 and J usage is TRBJ2-2; no firm D call. The CDR3 extends over 14 amino acids. Germline values: CDR1 KGHSH, CDR2 LQKENI. CDR3 sequence reads: CGEGDGPNTGELFF. The DNA for the CDR3 is TGTGGGGAAGGAGATGGGCCGAACACCGGGGAGCTGTTTTTT.

This clonotype turned up a few times. The rearrangement joins TRBV27 to TRBJ2-2; D assignment may be TRBD1 or TRBD2 (5 bases each). This CDR3 has 13 residues. The germline V gene has CDR1 MNHEY and CDR2 SMNVEV (reference sequence). The V gene lost 10 bases and the J gene lost 5 bases, with 14 bases spanning the gap. The CDR3 DNA sequence: TGTGCCACCCAGAGGGGAAATACCGGGGAGCTGTTTTTT. It codes for CATQRGNTGELFF.

This clonotype was picked up a small number of times. This chain joins TRBV6-2 or TRBV6-3 and TRBJ2-1; D gene uncertain. The CDR3 contains 13 residues. Per the germline V gene, CDR1 is MNHEY and CDR2 is SVGEGT. Trimming cost V 6 bases and J 3 bases, with 9 bases left between them. The CDR3 DNA is TGTGCCAGCAGCCATGACCACTACAATGAGCAGTTCTTC. Residues: CASSHDHYNEQFF.

Only a few counts were recorded for this clonotype. The V gene is TRBV7-2, the J gene TRBJ2-2, with TRBD1 matching over 8 bases. V gave up 5 bases and J gave up 4 bases; unmatched junction bases: 3. The CDR3 length is 14 residues. Germline lookup yields CDR1 SGHTA and CDR2 FQGNSA. CDR3 amino acids: CASSQGARTGELFF. CDR3 in DNA: TGTGCCAGCAGCCAGGGGGCCCGCACCGGGGAGCTGTTTTTT.

This clonotype was detected a few times. The rearrangement joins TRBV27 to TRBJ1-1; D ambiguous. This CDR3 is built from 13 residues. V was cut by 7 bases and J by 3 bases, with 12 bases left in between. The germline V gene encodes CDR1 MNHEY and CDR2 SMNVEV (reference sequence). CDR3 in amino acids: CASKSARDTEAFF. Here the CDR3 DNA reads TGTGCCAGCAAGTCTGCCCGGGACACTGAAGCTTTCTTT.

The V gene is TRBV20-1, the J gene TRBJ1-5; no reliable D call. This CDR3 has 16 residues. V lost 3 bases to trimming and J lost 5 bases, with 20 bases between them. From germline, CDR1 is DFQATT and CDR2 SNEGSKA (reference sequence). This chain's CDR3 is CSARVAGYSGDQPQHF. In DNA form, the CDR3 reads TGCAGTGCTAGGGTAGCGGGGTATAGTGGGGATCAGCCCCAGCATTTT.

The sample holds many counts of this clonotype. The J gene is TRBJ2-5, the V gene TRBV5-1, with D unresolved. Trimming took 4 bases from V and 2 from J, leaving 3 bases between them. Per germline, CDR1 SGHRS and CDR2 YFSETQ. This CDR3 is 11 amino acids long. CDR3 sequence reads: CASSGQETQYF. The DNA for the CDR3 is TGCGCCAGCAGCGGGCAAGAGACCCAGTACTTC. Full variable domain (missing parts from reference TRBV5-1 and TRBJ2-5): KAGVTQTPRYLIKTRGQQVTLSCSPISGHRSVSWYQQTPGQGLQFLFEYFSETQRNKGNFPGRFSGRQFSNSRSEMNVSTLELGDSALYLCASSGQETQYFGPGTRLLVL.

V is TRBV5-1 and J is TRBJ1-1; D is uncertain. The CDR3 extends over 15 amino acids. Germline V CDR1 and CDR2: SGHRS, YFSETQ. V shed 0 bases and J shed 4 bases, with 13 bases lying between them. CDR3 protein: CASSLGFAGRTEAFF. The CDR3, as DNA: TGCGCCAGCAGCTTGGGGTTCGCAGGCCGCACTGAAGCTTTCTTT.

The J gene is TRBJ2-7, the V gene TRBV12-3 or TRBV12-4, with 7 nucleotides matching TRBD1. V shed 3 bases and J 1 base; nucleotides not matched to a gene: 6. The CDR3 loop spans 15 amino acids. The CDR3 DNA reads as TGTGCCAGCAGTTTTAAAGGGGGACAGTCCTACGAGCAGTACTTC. Protein product: CASSFKGGQSYEQYF.

This clonotype was counted between two and nine times. The chain has TRBV10-3 and TRBJ1-1; TRBD1 matches at 9 bases. The CDR3 is made up of 18 amino acids. With 0 bases clipped from V and 3 bases from J, the junction kept 11 bases outside the gene matches. Germline CDR1 and CDR2: ENHRY and SYGVKD. CDR3 amino acids: CAISESGGTGTRDTEAFF. The CDR3 nucleotides read TGTGCCATCAGTGAGTCGGGGGGGACAGGGACTCGGGACACTGAAGCTTTCTTT.

J is TRBJ2-5 and V is TRBV7-9; D might be TRBD1 (5 bases). This CDR3 is 11 amino acids long. Germline V gene sequence: CDR1 SEHNR, CDR2 FQNEAQ (reference sequence). Trimming took 7 bases from V and 5 from J, leaving 8 bases between them. The CDR3 DNA follows: TGTGCCAGCACAGGGTGGGAGACCCAGTACTTC. Translating it yields CASTGWETQYF.

Only a few counts were recorded for this clonotype. The gene calls are TRBV7-9 and TRBJ1-3; D is undetermined. V lost 6 bases to trimming and J lost 4 bases, with 10 bases between them. Germline V gene data show CDR1 as SEHNR and CDR2 as FQNEAQ (reference sequence). This CDR3 region has 13 residues. The CDR3 protein is CASRGGPGNTIYF. The DNA of the CDR3 is TGTGCCAGCAGGGGTGGTCCGGGAAACACCATATATTTT.

The chain carries TRBV7-9 and TRBJ1-1; D perhaps matches TRBD1 (5 bases). CDR3 size: 11 residues. Germline V lookup: CDR1 SEHNR, CDR2 FQNEAQ (reference sequence). Trimming shortened V by 7 bases and J by 8 bases, and 11 bases separated the two germline ends. The CDR3 is CASTVDREAFF. The CDR3 bases are TGTGCCAGCACCGTAGACAGAGAAGCTTTCTTT.

This sequence joins TRBV30 and TRBJ2-1; TRBD1 matches at 9 bases. Per germline, CDR1 GTSNPN and CDR2 SVGIG (reference sequence). Trimming took 5 bases from V and 0 from J; bases not matched to a gene: 11. The CDR3 is made up of 17 amino acids. The CDR3 nucleotides read TGTGCCTGGGGGACAGGGACAGTGGGCCTCTCCTACAATGAGCAGTTCTTC. Translated: CAWGTGTVGLSYNEQFF.

This clonotype was counted ten times or more. The genes are TRBV12-3 or TRBV12-4 and TRBJ1-5, with a weak D call TRBD1 (5 bases). The germline V and J ends were trimmed by 6 bases and 1 base, with 7 bases remaining between them. CDR3 length: 13 residues. CDR3 DNA sequence: TGTGCCAGCAGCCGACAGAGCAATCAGCCCCAGCATTTT. Translated, it gives CASSRQSNQPQHF.